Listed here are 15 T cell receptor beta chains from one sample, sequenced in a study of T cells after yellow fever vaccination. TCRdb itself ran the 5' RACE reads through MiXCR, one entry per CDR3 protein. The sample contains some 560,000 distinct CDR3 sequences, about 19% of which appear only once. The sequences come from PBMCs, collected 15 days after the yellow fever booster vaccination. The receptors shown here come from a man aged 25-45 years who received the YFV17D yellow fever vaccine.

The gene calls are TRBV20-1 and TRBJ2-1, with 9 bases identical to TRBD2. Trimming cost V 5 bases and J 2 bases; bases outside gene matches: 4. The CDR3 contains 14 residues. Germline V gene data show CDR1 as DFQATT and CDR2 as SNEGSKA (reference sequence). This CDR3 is CSAHSGRTYNEQFF. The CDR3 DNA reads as TGCAGTGCTCATAGCGGGAGAACCTACAATGAGCAGTTCTTC.

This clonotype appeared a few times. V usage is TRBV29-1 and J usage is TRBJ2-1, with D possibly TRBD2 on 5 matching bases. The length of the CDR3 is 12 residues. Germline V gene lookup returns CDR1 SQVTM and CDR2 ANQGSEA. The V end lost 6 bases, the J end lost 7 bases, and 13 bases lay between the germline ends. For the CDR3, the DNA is TGCAGCGTCGGGCTAGCTTGGAATGAGCAGTTCTTC. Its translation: CSVGLAWNEQFF.

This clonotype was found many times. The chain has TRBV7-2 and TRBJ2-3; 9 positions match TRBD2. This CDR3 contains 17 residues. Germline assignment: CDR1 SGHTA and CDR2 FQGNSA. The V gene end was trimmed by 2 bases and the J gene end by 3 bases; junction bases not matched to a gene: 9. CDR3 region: CASSLQGGRAKTDTQYF. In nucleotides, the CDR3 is TGTGCCAGCAGCTTACAAGGCGGGAGGGCCAAGACAGATACGCAGTATTTT.

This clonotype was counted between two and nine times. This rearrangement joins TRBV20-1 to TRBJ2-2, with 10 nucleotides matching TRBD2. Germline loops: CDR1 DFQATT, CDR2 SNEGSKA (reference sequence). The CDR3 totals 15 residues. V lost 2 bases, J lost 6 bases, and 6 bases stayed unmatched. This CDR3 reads CSARWASGSPGELFF. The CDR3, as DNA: TGCAGTGCTAGATGGGCTAGCGGGAGTCCCGGGGAGCTGTTTTTT.

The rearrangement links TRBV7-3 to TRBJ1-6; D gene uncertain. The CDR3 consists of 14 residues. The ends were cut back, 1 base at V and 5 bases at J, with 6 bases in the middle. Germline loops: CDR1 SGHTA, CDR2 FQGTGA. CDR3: CASSLRANNSPLHF. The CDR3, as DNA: TGTGCCAGCAGCTTAAGAGCAAATAATTCACCCCTCCACTTT. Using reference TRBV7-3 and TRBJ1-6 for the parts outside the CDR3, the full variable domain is GAGVSQTPSNKVTEKGKYVELRCDPISGHTALYWYRQSLGQGPEFLIYFQGTGAADDSGLPNDRFFAVRPEGSVSTLKIQRTERGDSAVYLCASSLRANNSPLHFGNGTRLTVT.

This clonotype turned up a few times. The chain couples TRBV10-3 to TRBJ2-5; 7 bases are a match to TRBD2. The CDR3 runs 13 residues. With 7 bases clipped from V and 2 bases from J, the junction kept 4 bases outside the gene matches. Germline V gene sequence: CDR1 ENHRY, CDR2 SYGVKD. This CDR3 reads CAIKPAGQETQYF. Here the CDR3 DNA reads TGTGCCATCAAACCAGCGGGACAAGAGACCCAGTACTTC.

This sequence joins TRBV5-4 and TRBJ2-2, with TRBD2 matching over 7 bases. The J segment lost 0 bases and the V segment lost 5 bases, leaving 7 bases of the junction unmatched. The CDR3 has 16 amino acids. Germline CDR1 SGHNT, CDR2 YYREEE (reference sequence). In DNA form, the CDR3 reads TGTGCCAGCAGGCGCGGGAGCGGGACGAACACCGGGGAGCTGTTTTTT. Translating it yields CASRRGSGTNTGELFF. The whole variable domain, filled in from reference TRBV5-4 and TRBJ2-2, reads ETGVTQSPTHLIKTRGQQVTLRCSSQSGHNTVSWYQQALGQGPQFIFQYYREEENGRGNFPPRFSGLQFPNYSSELNVNALELDDSALYLCASRRGSGTNTGELFFGEGSRLTVL.

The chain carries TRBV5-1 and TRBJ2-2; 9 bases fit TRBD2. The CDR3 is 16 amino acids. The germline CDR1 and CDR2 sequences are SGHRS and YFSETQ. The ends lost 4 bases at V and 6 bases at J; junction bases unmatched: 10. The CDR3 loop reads CASSREGSGSPGELFF. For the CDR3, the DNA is TGCGCCAGCAGCCGTGAGGGTAGCGGGAGCCCCGGGGAGCTGTTTTTT.

CDR3: CASSPGTSSGNTIYF. As DNA, the CDR3 is TGTGCCAGCAGCCCCGGGACTTCTTCTGGAAACACCATATATTTT. The chain couples TRBV6-1 to TRBJ1-3; D perhaps matches TRBD1 (5 bases). The ends were cut back, 6 bases at V and 1 base at J, with 13 bases in the middle. Germline loops: CDR1 MNHNS, CDR2 SASEGT. This CDR3 spans 15 amino acids.

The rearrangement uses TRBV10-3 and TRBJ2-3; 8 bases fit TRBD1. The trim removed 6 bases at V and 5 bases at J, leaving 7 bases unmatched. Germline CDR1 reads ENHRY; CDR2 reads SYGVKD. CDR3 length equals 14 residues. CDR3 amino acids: CAISLGQVQDTQYF. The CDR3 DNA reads TGTGCCATCAGCCTGGGACAGGTGCAAGATACGCAGTATTTT.

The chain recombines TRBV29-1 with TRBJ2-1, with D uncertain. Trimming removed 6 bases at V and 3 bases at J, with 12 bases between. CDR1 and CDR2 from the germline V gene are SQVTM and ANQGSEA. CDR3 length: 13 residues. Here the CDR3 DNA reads TGCAGCGTGGGCGAGGCCGGCTACAATGAGCAGTTCTTC. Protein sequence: CSVGEAGYNEQFF.

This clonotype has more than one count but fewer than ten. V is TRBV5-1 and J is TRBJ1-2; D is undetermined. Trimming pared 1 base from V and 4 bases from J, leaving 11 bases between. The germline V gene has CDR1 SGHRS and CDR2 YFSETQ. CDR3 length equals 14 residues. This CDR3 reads CASSLQDGAYGYTF. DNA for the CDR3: TGCGCCAGCAGCTTGCAGGACGGAGCCTATGGCTACACCTTC.

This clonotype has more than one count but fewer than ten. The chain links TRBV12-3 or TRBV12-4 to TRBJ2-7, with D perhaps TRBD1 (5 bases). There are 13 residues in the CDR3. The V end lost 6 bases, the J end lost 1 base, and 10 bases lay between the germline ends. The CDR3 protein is CASSGHPSYEQYF. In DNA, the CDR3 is TGTGCCAGCAGCGGACACCCTTCCTACGAGCAGTACTTC.

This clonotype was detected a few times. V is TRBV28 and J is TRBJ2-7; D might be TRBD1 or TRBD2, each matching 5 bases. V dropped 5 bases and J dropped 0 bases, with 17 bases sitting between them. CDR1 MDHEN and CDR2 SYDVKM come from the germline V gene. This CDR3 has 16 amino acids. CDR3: CASSQFKTGTSYEQYF. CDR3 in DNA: TGTGCCAGCAGTCAGTTCAAGACGGGGACCTCCTACGAGCAGTACTTC.

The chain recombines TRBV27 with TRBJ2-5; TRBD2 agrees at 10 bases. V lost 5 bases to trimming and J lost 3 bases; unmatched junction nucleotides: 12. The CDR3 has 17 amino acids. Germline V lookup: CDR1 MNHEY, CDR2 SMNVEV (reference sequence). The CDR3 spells CASSPLASGRWEETQYF. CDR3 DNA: TGTGCCAGCAGTCCCCTTGCTAGCGGGAGATGGGAAGAGACCCAGTACTTC.